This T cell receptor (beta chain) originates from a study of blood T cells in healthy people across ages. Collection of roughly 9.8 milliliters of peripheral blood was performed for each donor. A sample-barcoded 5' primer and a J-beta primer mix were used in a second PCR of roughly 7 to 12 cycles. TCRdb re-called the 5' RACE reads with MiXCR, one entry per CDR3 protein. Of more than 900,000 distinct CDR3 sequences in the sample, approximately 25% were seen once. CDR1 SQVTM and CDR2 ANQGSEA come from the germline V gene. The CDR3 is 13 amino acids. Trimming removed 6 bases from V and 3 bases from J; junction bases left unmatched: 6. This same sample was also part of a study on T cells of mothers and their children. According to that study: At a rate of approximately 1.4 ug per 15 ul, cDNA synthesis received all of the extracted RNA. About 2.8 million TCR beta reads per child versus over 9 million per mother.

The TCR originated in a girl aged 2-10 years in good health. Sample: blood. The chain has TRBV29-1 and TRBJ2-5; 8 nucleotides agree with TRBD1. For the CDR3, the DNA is TGCAGCGTGGCATCGACAGGGGAAGAGACCCAGTACTTC. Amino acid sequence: CSVASTGEETQYF.